This TCR beta chain is drawn from a study of shared T cell receptors in the human thymus. Produced via immunoSEQ multiplex PCR; TCRdb's table is partial and in-frame only. The sample consists of fewer than 700,000 clones, 70% to 90% of them appearing once. The ends were cut back, 0 bases at V and 4 bases at J, with 10 bases in the middle. Germline lookup yields CDR1 MNHEY and CDR2 SMNVEV (reference sequence). The CDR3 is made up of 14 amino acids. These same records also appear under a second study, on human thymus T cells. That work contributes: The donor group consisted of healthy Finnish infants who were having corrective surgery for congenital heart defects. Resections removed during corrective heart surgery provided the thymus tissue used. Seemingly biased V and J gene usage marked thymic and blood repertoires. Related work showed strongly overlapping thymic repertoires across unrelated individuals.

The sequencing sample was made of thymocytes. The receptor was derived from a boy under three years old with a congenital heart defect. The chain recombines TRBV27 with TRBJ2-7; D is perhaps TRBD1 (6 bases). The CDR3 nucleotides are TGTGCCAGCAGTTTATCAAGCAGGGGTTACGAGCAGTACTTC. Its translation is CASSLSSRGYEQYF.